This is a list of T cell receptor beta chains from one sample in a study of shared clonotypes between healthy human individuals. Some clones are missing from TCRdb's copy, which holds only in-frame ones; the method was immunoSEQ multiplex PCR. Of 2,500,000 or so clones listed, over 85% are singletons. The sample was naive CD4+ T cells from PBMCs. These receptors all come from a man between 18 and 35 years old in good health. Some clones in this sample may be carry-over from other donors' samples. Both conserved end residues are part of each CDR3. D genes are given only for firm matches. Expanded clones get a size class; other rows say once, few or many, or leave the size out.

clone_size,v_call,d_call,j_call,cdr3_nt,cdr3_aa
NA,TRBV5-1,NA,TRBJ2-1,TGCGCCAGCAGCTACGGACAGATTTACAATGAGCAGTTCTTC,CASSYGQIYNEQFF
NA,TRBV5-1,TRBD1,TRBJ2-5,TGCGCCAGCAGCCGTGGAGGGGGACAGGGTAGAGAGACCCAGTACTTC,CASSRGGGQGRETQYF
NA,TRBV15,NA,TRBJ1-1,TGTGCCACCAGCAGAGGGGGCAGGGTAGACACTGAAGCTTTCTTT,CATSRGGRVDTEAFF
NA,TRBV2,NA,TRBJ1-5,TGTGCCAGCAGTGAGACAACTAGCAATCAGCCCCAGCATTTT,CASSETTSNQPQHF
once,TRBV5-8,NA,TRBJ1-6,TGTGCCAGCAGCCGACGCGCGGGGGGCGATTCACCCCTCCACTTT,CASSRRAGGDSPLHF
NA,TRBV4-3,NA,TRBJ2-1,TGCGCCAGCAGCCAGTCTGGGACGGGCTCCTACAATGAGCAGTTCTTC,CASSQSGTGSYNEQFF
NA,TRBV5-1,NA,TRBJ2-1,TGCGCCAGCAGCCCCCCCGGAGCCTCCTACAATGAGCAGTTCTTC,CASSPPGASYNEQFF
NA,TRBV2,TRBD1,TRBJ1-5,TGTGCCAGCAGTGGGACAGGGGTTAACAATCAGCCCCAGCATTTT,CASSGTGVNNQPQHF
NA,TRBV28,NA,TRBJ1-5,TGTGCCAGCAGTTTAGGTTGGACGGGCAGTGGGCCCCAGCATTTT,CASSLGWTGSGPQHF
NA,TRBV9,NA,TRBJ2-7,TGTGCCAGCAGCGTGGGTCCTCGGAGCTCCTACGAGCAGTACTTC,CASSVGPRSSYEQYF
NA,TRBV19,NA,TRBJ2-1,TGTGCCAGTAGTCCCGCAGATACCTCCTACAATGAGCAGTTCTTC,CASSPADTSYNEQFF
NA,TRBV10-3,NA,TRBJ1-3,TGTGCCATCAGTGAAGGAAGACAGGTCTCTGGAAACACCATATATTTT,CAISEGRQVSGNTIYF
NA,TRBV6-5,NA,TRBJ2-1,TGTGCCAGCAGCCCGGGGGACTTCACCTACAATGAGCAGTTCTTC,CASSPGDFTYNEQFF
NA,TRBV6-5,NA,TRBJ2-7,TGTGCCAGCAGTTACTCGAGCCAGTATTACGAGCAGTACTTC,CASSYSSQYYEQYF
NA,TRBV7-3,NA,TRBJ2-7,TGTGCCAGCAGCTTATTGGGGGTCCACGAGCAGTACTTC,CASSLLGVHEQYF
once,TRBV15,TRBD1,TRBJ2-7,TGTGCCACCAGCAGAGAATGGGACAGGGTAACCGAGCAGTACTTC,CATSREWDRVTEQYF
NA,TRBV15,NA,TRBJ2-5,TGTGCCACCAGCAGAGTTGGAGGGGCAGGGGAGACCCAGTACTTC,CATSRVGGAGETQYF
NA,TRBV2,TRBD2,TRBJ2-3,TGTGCCAGCCAGCGGGAGGCAGATACGCAGTATTTT,CASQREADTQYF
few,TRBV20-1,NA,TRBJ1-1,TGCAGTTCAGGTAGCACTGAAGCTTTCTTT,CSSGSTEAFF
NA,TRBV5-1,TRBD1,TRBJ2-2,TGCGCCAGCAGCCTTGGACCTACAGGGGGATACACCGGGGAGCTGTTTTTT,CASSLGPTGGYTGELFF
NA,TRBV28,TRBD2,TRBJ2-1,TGTGCCAGCAGTTTATTAGCGGGAGGGCAAGCCCTTCACAATGAGCAGTTCTTC,CASSLLAGGQALHNEQFF
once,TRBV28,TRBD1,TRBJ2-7,TGTGCCAGCAGTTTATACGGTGCGGGCAGGGGGCTCGCCGGGGAGCAGTACTTC,CASSLYGAGRGLAGEQYF
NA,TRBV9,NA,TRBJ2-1,TGTGCCAGCAGCCCCCCAGGGGGGAGCGCCAATGAGCAGTTCTTC,CASSPPGGSANEQFF
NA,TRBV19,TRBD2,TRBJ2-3,TGTGCCAGTAGTATACTAGCGGGAGGGCCATCAGATACGCAGTATTTT,CASSILAGGPSDTQYF
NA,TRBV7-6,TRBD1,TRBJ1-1,TGTGCCAGCAGCTTGGCGGACAGGGTCGCTGAAGCTTTCTTT,CASSLADRVAEAFF
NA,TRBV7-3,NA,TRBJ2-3,TGTGCCAGCAGCCCCCTAAGACACACAGATACGCAGTATTTT,CASSPLRHTDTQYF
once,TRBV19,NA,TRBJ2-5,TGTGCCAGTAGTATTAGGGGGGCTCAAGAGACCCAGTACTTC,CASSIRGAQETQYF
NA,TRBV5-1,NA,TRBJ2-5,TGCGCCAGCAGCTTGAACCGGGCCCGTGAGACCCAGTACTTC,CASSLNRARETQYF
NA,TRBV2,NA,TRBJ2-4,TGTGCCAGCTGTTGGGCACTAAAAAACATTCAGTACTTC,CASCWALKNIQYF
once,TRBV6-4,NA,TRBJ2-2,TGTGCCAGCAGTGTCCTCGCCGCTACCGGGGAGCTGTTTTTT,CASSVLAATGELFF
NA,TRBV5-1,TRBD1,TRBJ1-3,TGCGCCAGCAGCTCCAGGACAGGGGACTCTGGAAACACCATATATTTT,CASSSRTGDSGNTIYF
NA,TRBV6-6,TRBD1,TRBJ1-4,TGTGCCAGCAGTCAAAGGGGGCTTTGGGAAAAACTGTTTTTT,CASSQRGLWEKLFF
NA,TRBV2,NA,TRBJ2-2,TGTGCCAGCAGAGCTAAAACGAACACCGGGGAGCTGTTTTTT,CASRAKTNTGELFF
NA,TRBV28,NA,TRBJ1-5,TGTGCCAGCAGTAACCCCGGGCAGCCCCAGCATTTT,CASSNPGQPQHF
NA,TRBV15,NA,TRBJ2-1,TGTGCCACCAGCAGTCCCAGGGGTGAGCAGTTCTTC,CATSSPRGEQFF
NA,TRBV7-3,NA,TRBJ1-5,TGTGCCAGCAGCTCGGACGGGAATCAGCCCCAGCATTTT,CASSSDGNQPQHF
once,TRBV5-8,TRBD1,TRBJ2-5,TGTGCCAGCACCCCAGGGTGGTCGACAGGGAAAGAGACCCAGTACTTC,CASTPGWSTGKETQYF
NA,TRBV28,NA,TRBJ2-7,TGTGCCAGCAGCCGTTCCTACGAGCAGTACTTC,CASSRSYEQYF
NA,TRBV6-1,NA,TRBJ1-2,TGTGCCAGCCTAGGGACGGCCCAACCTAACTATGGCTACACCTTC,CASLGTAQPNYGYTF
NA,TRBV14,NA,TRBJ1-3,TGTGCCAGCAGCCACCAGCTCAGCTCTGGAAACACCATATATTTT,CASSHQLSSGNTIYF
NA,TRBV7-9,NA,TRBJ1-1,TGTGCCAGCAGCGCCCAACAGGGAGGCACTGAAGCTTTCTTT,CASSAQQGGTEAFF